These T cell receptor beta chains were read from a single sample in a study of T cell changes during pregnancy in multiple sclerosis. TCRdb's table, derived via immunoSEQ multiplex PCR, lists solely in-frame clones and lacks some. Of about 31,000 clones listed, 80% to 90% are singletons. This material consisted of CD8+ T cells from peripheral blood mononuclear cells, taken before pregnancy. All receptors come from a female donor with multiple sclerosis, enrolled in a pregnancy study. Both conserved end residues are part of each CDR3. Each record gives: CDR3 DNA, CDR3 protein, clone size, J gene, D gene, V gene. A D gene is named only where the DNA matches it firmly. Not every row has a clone size; where given, it reads once, few, many or a size class.

TGTGCCAGCAGCCAACGCACGGACAGATTCTATGGCTACACCTTC | CASSQRTDRFYGYTF | - | TRBJ1-2 | - | TRBV7-8
TGTGCCAGCAGCTTACAGGGCAATTCACCCCTCCACTTT | CASSLQGNSPLHF | - | TRBJ1-6 | - | TRBV11-3
TGTGCCAGCAGTGAAGCCAATTGGGGCCCGACAGGTTTCGACTTC | CASSEANWGPTGFDF | - | TRBJ2-7 | - | TRBV6-1
TGTGCTAGTGGTTCAGACCTCAGGGGGTGGACTGAAGCTTTCTTT | CASGSDLRGWTEAFF | - | TRBJ1-1 | TRBD1 | TRBV12-5
TGTGCCAGCAGCTTGGCTTGGGGCGCGGAGAACACTGAAGCTTTCTTT | CASSLAWGAENTEAFF | - | TRBJ1-1 | - | TRBV5-8
TGTGCCAGTAGTATAGATCCAACAGGGGGTTTCGGTGGCTACACCTTC | CASSIDPTGGFGGYTF | - | TRBJ1-2 | TRBD1 | TRBV19
TGTGCCAGCAGCTTAGGTGGCGGGGTCAATGAGCAGTTCTTC | CASSLGGGVNEQFF | - | TRBJ2-1 | - | TRBV7-9
TGTGCCAGAAGCTGGGACATACCTTCGCATGAGCAGTTCTTC | CARSWDIPSHEQFF | once | TRBJ2-1 | - | TRBV5-3
TGTGCCTGGAGTGAGGGGGTGGCGTCCTACGAGCAGTACTTC | CAWSEGVASYEQYF | - | TRBJ2-7 | - | TRBV30
TGTGCCAGCAACCAGGTGGGACTAGATACGCAGTATTTT | CASNQVGLDTQYF | - | TRBJ2-3 | - | TRBV7-3
TGTGCCAGCAGCTTAGTCGGAGACCCTTCTGGGGCTTTCTTT | CASSLVGDPSGAFF | - | TRBJ1-1 | - | TRBV7-9
TGCGCCAGCAGCCAAGACGCGTTCAATGAGCAGTTCTTC | CASSQDAFNEQFF | - | TRBJ2-1 | - | TRBV4-1
TGTGCCAGCAGTTATCCCTCGGCGGGAGAGGCTTTCTTT | CASSYPSAGEAFF | - | TRBJ1-1 | - | TRBV28
TGTGCCAGCAGCTCCTTGCTGGGGACAAGCTACGAGCAGTACTTC | CASSSLLGTSYEQYF | many | TRBJ2-7 | - | TRBV7-2
TGTGCCAGCAGTCCAAGCGGGACTTCCTACAATGAGCAGTTCTTC | CASSPSGTSYNEQFF | - | TRBJ2-1 | TRBD2 | TRBV6-5
TGTGCCAGCAGTGACCCCACCCTCGACAGAGCGGAAAAACTGTTTTTT | CASSDPTLDRAEKLFF | - | TRBJ1-4 | - | TRBV25-1
TGTGCCAGCAGCTTAAGGTCAGGGGGCCGAGAGACCCAGTACTTC | CASSLRSGGRETQYF | - | TRBJ2-5 | TRBD1 | TRBV11-3
TGTGCCACCAGCAGAGATTTTGACCTAGCGGGGGGATTCTCCTACAATGAGCAGTTCTTC | CATSRDFDLAGGFSYNEQFF | - | TRBJ2-1 | TRBD2 | TRBV15
TGTGCCAGCAGCTTCGAAAGAGGGCCCAATGAGCAGTTCTTC | CASSFERGPNEQFF | - | TRBJ2-1 | - | TRBV7-8
TGTGCCAGCAGTTTATCGAGTAGCGGGGGGAGAGATACGCAGTATTTT | CASSLSSSGGRDTQYF | - | TRBJ2-3 | TRBD2 | TRBV27
TGTGCCAGCACCTCTCTAGGACAGGGGGCCTACGAGCAGTACTTC | CASTSLGQGAYEQYF | - | TRBJ2-7 | TRBD1 | TRBV27
TGTGCCACCAACCAAATCGGGGGGCTGAGAGTTATCGATGAGCAGTTCTTC | CATNQIGGLRVIDEQFF | once | TRBJ2-1 | - | TRBV19
TGCGCCAGCAGCTTGGCCTCCTCCACCGGGGAGCTGTTTTTT | CASSLASSTGELFF | - | TRBJ2-2 | - | TRBV5-1
TGTGCCAGCAGTTTATCGTGGGGGAGGGACTCCCAAGAGACCCAGTACTTC | CASSLSWGRDSQETQYF | - | TRBJ2-5 | TRBD2 | TRBV27
TGTGCCAGCAGTTACGGCGAGGGGGGGGCCTCGAGCGAGCAGTACTTC | CASSYGEGGASSEQYF | - | TRBJ2-7 | - | TRBV6-5
TGTGCCAGCAGGGGGGAGCGGGACTACCCGGGTAATGAGCAGTTCTTC | CASRGERDYPGNEQFF | few | TRBJ2-1 | TRBD2 | TRBV5-4
TGTGCCAGCAGAGACCATCTGGCAGGGTTGGCTGAAGCTTTCTTT | CASRDHLAGLAEAFF | few | TRBJ1-1 | - | TRBV7-9
TGTGCCAGCACCCCCGGGACAGGGGATGAGCAGTACTTC | CASTPGTGDEQYF | - | TRBJ2-7 | TRBD1 | TRBV5-4